This is a list of T cell receptor beta chains from one sample in a study of cytomegalovirus exposure and HLA in healthy donors. Sequencing was performed with immunoSEQ multiplex PCR; in TCRdb, only in-frame clones are kept and a portion is missing. Of some 200,000 clones listed, around 75% are singletons. Source material: PBMCs. Every receptor here comes from a male donor in good health and CMV-seropositive. The CDR3 runs from the conserved cysteine through the conserved F or W. The D gene is left open where the match is weak. Where a row states a size, it is once, few, many or the class of an expanded clone; other rows omit it.

. | TRBJ1-2 | TRBV9 | . | CASNSLLERRGYTF | TGTGCCAGCAACTCACTCCTCGAGCGGCGGGGCTACACCTTC
TRBD1 | TRBJ1-4 | TRBV9 | . | CASSVSPQGTNEKLFF | TGTGCCAGCAGCGTATCCCCACAGGGGACTAATGAAAAACTGTTTTTT
. | TRBJ1-4 | TRBV6-1 | . | CASSPGGTNEKLFF | TGTGCCAGCAGTCCCGGGGGAACTAATGAAAAACTGTTTTTT
. | TRBJ2-7 | TRBV5-4 | . | CASSFSAAVSGEQYF | TGTGCCAGCAGCTTCTCGGCGGCGGTCTCGGGGGAGCAGTACTTC
. | TRBJ2-4 | TRBV18 | . | CASSPPGQGITKNIQYF | TGTGCCAGCTCACCACCGGGGCAGGGAATTACCAAAAACATTCAGTACTTC
. | TRBJ1-1 | TRBV19 | . | CASSNDRNTEAFF | TGTGCCAGTAGCAACGACAGGAACACTGAAGCTTTCTTT
TRBD1 | TRBJ2-2 | TRBV7-9 | . | CASSLTGAQDTGELFF | TGTGCCAGCAGCTTAACAGGGGCGCAAGACACCGGGGAGCTGTTTTTT
. | TRBJ1-1 | TRBV5-5 | once | CAAGRGAPTEAFF | TGTGCCGCAGGTAGGGGCGCACCCACTGAAGCTTTCTTT
. | TRBJ2-1 | TRBV5-1 | . | CASSLDGTYNEQFF | TGCGCCAGCAGCTTGGACGGGACCTACAATGAGCAGTTCTTC
. | TRBJ2-4 | TRBV11-2 | . | CASSLGQTQNIQYF | TGTGCCAGCAGCTTAGGACAGACCCAAAACATTCAGTACTTC
. | TRBJ2-7 | TRBV5-1 | . | CASSLALSYEQYF | TGCGCCAGCAGCTTGGCCCTGTCCTACGAGCAGTACTTC
. | TRBJ1-1 | TRBV5-4 | few | CASSPRVVNTEAFF | TGTGCCAGCAGTCCGAGGGTAGTGAACACTGAAGCTTTCTTT
TRBD1 | TRBJ1-6 | TRBV18 | . | CASSRMGQTNNSPLHF | TGTGCCAGCTCCCGCATGGGACAGACAAATAATTCACCCCTCCACTTT
TRBD1 | TRBJ1-2 | TRBV7-2 | . | CASSLEVTWDSVNYGYTF | TGTGCCAGCAGCTTAGAGGTTACTTGGGACAGTGTTAACTATGGCTACACCTTC
TRBD2 | TRBJ2-1 | TRBV11-3 | . | CASSLRAGEQFF | TGTGCCAGCAGCTTACGAGCGGGGGAGCAGTTCTTC
TRBD1 | TRBJ1-1 | TRBV27 | once | CASSLAGGGWTEAFF | TGTGCCAGCAGTTTAGCAGGGGGCGGGTGGACTGAAGCTTTCTTT
. | TRBJ2-1 | TRBV5-1 | . | CASSLSSSYNEQFF | TGCGCCAGCAGCTTAAGCTCCTCCTACAATGAGCAGTTCTTC
TRBD2 | TRBJ2-5 | TRBV7-2 | few | CASSFMGLTETQYF | TGTGCCAGCAGCTTCATGGGACTAACGGAGACCCAGTACTTC
TRBD1 | TRBJ2-2 | TRBV7-3 | . | CASSSRTGVATGELFF | TGTGCCAGCAGCTCCCGGACAGGGGTAGCCACCGGGGAGCTGTTTTTT
. | TRBJ2-7 | TRBV6-5 | . | CASSYRTGKPYEQYF | TGTGCCAGCAGTTACCGGACGGGGAAACCCTACGAGCAGTACTTC
. | TRBJ2-6 | TRBV9 | . | CASSVATGGAGQVSSGANVLTF | TGTGCCAGCAGCGTAGCTACCGGGGGGGCTGGACAGGTCTCCTCTGGGGCCAACGTCCTGACTTTC
. | TRBJ1-5 | TRBV18 | . | CASSPQYAGARSNQPQHF | TGTGCCAGCTCACCACAATATGCGGGGGCTAGGAGCAATCAGCCCCAGCATTTT
. | TRBJ2-1 | TRBV18 | . | CASSPERQVSYNEQFF | TGTGCCAGCTCACCGGAGAGACAGGTCTCCTACAATGAGCAGTTCTTC
TRBD2 | TRBJ2-7 | TRBV7-2 | few | CASSLSGAQYF | TGTGCCAGCAGCTTAAGCGGGGCACAGTACTTC
. | TRBJ2-2 | TRBV28 | . | CASTEKRTGELFF | TGTGCCAGCACCGAGAAGAGAACCGGGGAGCTGTTTTTT
. | TRBJ2-3 | TRBV7-2 | few | CASSNDRFAQYF | TGTGCCAGCAGCAACGACAGGTTTGCGCAGTATTTT
. | TRBJ1-2 | TRBV6-1 | . | CASQGGVSNYGYTF | TGTGCCTCCCAAGGGGGTGTCTCCAACTATGGCTACACCTTC
TRBD1 | TRBJ1-1 | TRBV5-4 | . | CASSSTGLAEAFF | TGTGCCAGCAGCTCGACAGGGCTGGCTGAAGCTTTCTTT
. | TRBJ2-7 | TRBV4-1 | . | CASSRRGDEPYEQYF | TGCGCTAGCAGCCGGCGGGGTGACGAACCCTACGAGCAGTACTTC
. | TRBJ2-5 | TRBV20-1 | few | CSLGVETQYF | TGCAGCCTCGGGGTAGAGACCCAGTACTTC
. | TRBJ2-7 | TRBV5-1 | once | CASSFSGGQYEQYF | TGCGCCAGCAGCTTTTCAGGTGGTCAGTACGAGCAGTACTTC
. | TRBJ1-1 | TRBV5-6 | once | CASSSRVGGTEAFF | TGTGCCAGCAGCTCCAGGGTGGGTGGGACTGAAGCTTTCTTT
. | TRBJ1-4 | TRBV6-6 | . | CASRPEEGRGEKLFF | TGTGCCAGCCGACCGGAGGAGGGAAGGGGTGAAAAACTGTTTTTT
. | TRBJ1-4 | TRBV19 | . | CASSPGLREKLFF | TGTGCCAGTAGCCCGGGACTGAGGGAAAAACTGTTTTTT
TRBD2 | TRBJ2-2 | TRBV30 | . | CAWTGGRASGELFF | TGTGCCTGGACGGGCGGGAGGGCCTCCGGGGAGCTGTTTTTT
. | TRBJ2-5 | TRBV30 | . | CAWNLRGGVETQYF | TGTGCCTGGAACCTAAGGGGGGGGGTCGAGACCCAGTACTTC
. | TRBJ2-7 | TRBV7-6 | . | CASSFKGLSYEQYF | TGTGCCAGCAGCTTCAAAGGACTTTCCTACGAGCAGTACTTC
. | TRBJ2-1 | TRBV11-3 | few | CASSYGGNNEQFF | TGTGCCAGCAGCTATGGGGGGAATAATGAGCAGTTCTTC
. | TRBJ1-1 | TRBV4-1 | . | CASSQDSPGDTEAFF | TGCGCCAGCAGCCAAGACTCTCCGGGGGACACTGAAGCTTTCTTT
. | TRBJ2-1 | TRBV7-3 | . | CASSLMSIGQSYNEQFF | TGTGCCAGCAGCTTAATGAGTATAGGACAGTCCTACAATGAGCAGTTCTTC
. | TRBJ2-7 | TRBV7-2 | . | CASSPPVWGGAQEQYF | TGTGCCAGCAGCCCCCCCGTTTGGGGGGGGGCTCAGGAGCAGTACTTC
TRBD1 | TRBJ1-4 | TRBV7-9 | . | CASSPGTGTGDRKLFF | TGTGCCAGCAGCCCGGGAACCGGGACAGGGGACAGAAAACTGTTTTTT
. | TRBJ1-1 | TRBV7-8 | . | CASSLGTGLDTEAFF | TGTGCCAGCAGCTTAGGAACAGGGTTGGACACTGAAGCTTTCTTT
TRBD2 | TRBJ2-1 | TRBV7-2 | . | CASSLSTGGPGYNEQFF | TGTGCCAGCAGCTTAAGTACGGGGGGGCCTGGGTACAATGAGCAGTTCTTC
. | TRBJ2-5 | TRBV29-1 | once | CSVIGQGKTQYF | TGCAGCGTTATTGGTCAGGGCAAGACCCAGTACTTC
TRBD1 | TRBJ1-1 | TRBV5-8 | . | CASSQTGFGGTEAFF | TGTGCCAGCAGCCAGACAGGGTTCGGAGGCACTGAAGCTTTCTTT